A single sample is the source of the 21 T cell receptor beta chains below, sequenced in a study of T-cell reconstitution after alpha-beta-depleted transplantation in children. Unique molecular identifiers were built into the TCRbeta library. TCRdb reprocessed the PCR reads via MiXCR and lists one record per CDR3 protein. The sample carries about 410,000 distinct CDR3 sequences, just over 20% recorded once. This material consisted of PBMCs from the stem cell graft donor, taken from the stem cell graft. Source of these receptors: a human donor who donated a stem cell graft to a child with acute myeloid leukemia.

CDR3 coding DNA: TGCGCCAGCAGCCAACAGTGGGTGGATACGCAGTATTTT. This sequence encodes CASSQQWVDTQYF. The chain has TRBV4-1 and TRBJ2-3; D unresolved. Germline CDR1 MGHRA, CDR2 YSYEKL. Trimming cost V 2 bases and J 6 bases, with 9 bases left between them. The CDR3 has 13 residues.

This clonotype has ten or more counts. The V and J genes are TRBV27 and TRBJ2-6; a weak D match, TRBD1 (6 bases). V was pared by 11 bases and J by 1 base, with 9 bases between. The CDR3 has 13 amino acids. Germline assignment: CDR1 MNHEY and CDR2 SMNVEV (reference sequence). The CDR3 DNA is TGTGCCGCTAGGGGGTCTGGGGCCAACGTCCTGACTTTC. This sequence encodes CAARGSGANVLTF. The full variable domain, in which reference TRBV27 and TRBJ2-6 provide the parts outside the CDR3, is EAQVTQNPRYLITVTGKKLTVTCSQNMNHEYMSWYRQDPGLGLRQIYYSMNVEVTDKGDVPEGYKVSRKEKRNFPLILESPSPNQTSLYFCAARGSGANVLTFGAGSRLTVL.

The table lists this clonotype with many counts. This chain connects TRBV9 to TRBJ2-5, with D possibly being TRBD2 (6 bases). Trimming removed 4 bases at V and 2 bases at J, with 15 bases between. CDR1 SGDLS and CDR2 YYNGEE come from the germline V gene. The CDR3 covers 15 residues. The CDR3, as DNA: TGTGCCAGCAGCCCCTGGGCTAGCGCACAAGAGACCCAGTACTTC. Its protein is CASSPWASAQETQYF. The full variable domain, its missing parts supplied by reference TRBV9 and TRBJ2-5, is DSGVTQTPKHLITATGQRVTLRCSPRSGDLSVYWYQQSLDQGLQFLIQYYNGEERAKGNILERFSAQQFPDLHSELNLSSLELGDSALYFCASSPWASAQETQYFGPGTRLLVL.

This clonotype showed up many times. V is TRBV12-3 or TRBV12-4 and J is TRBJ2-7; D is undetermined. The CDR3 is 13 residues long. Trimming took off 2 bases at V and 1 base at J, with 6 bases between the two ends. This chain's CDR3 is CASSLYLSYEQYF. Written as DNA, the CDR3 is TGTGCCAGCAGTTTATATCTGTCCTACGAGCAGTACTTC.

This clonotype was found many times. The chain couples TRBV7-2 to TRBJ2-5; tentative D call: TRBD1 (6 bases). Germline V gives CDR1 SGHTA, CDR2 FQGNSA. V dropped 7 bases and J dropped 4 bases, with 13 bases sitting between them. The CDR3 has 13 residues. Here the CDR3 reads CASTFGGAETQYF. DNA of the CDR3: TGTGCCAGCACATTTGGGGGCGCAGAGACCCAGTACTTC.

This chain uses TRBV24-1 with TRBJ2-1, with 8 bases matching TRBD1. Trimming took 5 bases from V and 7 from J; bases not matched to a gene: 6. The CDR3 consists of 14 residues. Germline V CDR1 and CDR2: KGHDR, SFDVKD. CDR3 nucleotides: TGTGCCACCAGTGGGACAGGGTTGGCGAATGAGCAGTTCTTC. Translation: CATSGTGLANEQFF.

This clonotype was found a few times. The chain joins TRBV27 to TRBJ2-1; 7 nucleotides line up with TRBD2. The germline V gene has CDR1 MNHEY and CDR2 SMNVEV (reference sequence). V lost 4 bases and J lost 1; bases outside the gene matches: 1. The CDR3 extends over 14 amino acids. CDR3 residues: CASSSAGSYNEQFF. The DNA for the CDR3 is TGTGCCAGCAGTTCAGCGGGGTCCTACAATGAGCAGTTCTTC.

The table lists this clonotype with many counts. CDR3 bases: TGCAGTGCTAAAAGCGGCCAAGAGACCCAGTACTTC. This gives the protein CSAKSGQETQYF. The genes are TRBV20-1 and TRBJ2-5; a possible D gene is TRBD2 (5 bases). V was clipped by 4 bases and J by 1 base, with 7 bases between them. This CDR3 has 12 amino acids. Germline V CDR1 and CDR2: DFQATT, SNEGSKA (reference sequence).

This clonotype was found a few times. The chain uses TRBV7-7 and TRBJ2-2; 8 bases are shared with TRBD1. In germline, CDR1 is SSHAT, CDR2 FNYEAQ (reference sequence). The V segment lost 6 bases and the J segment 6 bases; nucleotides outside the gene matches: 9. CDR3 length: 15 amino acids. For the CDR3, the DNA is TGTGCCAGCAGACTAGGACAGGGCTCCCCCGGGGAGCTGTTTTTT. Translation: CASRLGQGSPGELFF.

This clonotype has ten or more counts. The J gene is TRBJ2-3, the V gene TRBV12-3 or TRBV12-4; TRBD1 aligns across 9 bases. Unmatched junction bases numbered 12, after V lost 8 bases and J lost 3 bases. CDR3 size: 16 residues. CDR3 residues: CASGLPLGTGTDTQYF. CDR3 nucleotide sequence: TGTGCCAGCGGACTCCCTCTCGGGACAGGGACAGATACGCAGTATTTT.

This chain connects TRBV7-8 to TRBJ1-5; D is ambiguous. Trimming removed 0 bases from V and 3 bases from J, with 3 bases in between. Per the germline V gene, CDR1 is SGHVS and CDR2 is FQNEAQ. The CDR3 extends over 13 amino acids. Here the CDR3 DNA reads TGTGCCAGCAGCTTAGCCTACAATCAGCCCCAGCATTTT. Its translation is CASSLAYNQPQHF.

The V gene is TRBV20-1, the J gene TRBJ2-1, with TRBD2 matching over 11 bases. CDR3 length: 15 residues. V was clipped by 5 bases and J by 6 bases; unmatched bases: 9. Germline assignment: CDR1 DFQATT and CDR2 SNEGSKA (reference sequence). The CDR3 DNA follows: TGCAGTGCTCGACTACTAGCGGGAGTAACCAATGAGCAGTTCTTC. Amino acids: CSARLLAGVTNEQFF.

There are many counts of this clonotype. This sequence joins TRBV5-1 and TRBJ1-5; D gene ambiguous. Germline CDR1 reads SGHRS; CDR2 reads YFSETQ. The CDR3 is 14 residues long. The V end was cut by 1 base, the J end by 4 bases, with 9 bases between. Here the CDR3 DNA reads TGCGCCAGCAGCTTGATGAGTCCTAATCAGCCCCAGCATTTT. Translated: CASSLMSPNQPQHF.

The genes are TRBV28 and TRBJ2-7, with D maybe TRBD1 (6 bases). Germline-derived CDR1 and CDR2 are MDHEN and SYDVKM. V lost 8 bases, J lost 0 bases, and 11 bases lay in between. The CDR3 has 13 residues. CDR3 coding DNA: TGTGCCAGCCTCGGGACACCCTCCTACGAGCAGTACTTC. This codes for CASLGTPSYEQYF.

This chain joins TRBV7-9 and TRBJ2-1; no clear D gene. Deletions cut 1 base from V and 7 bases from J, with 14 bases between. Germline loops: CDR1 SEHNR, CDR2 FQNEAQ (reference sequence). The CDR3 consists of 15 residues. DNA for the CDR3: TGTGCCAGCAGCTTAGATTCCAGTTTTGCGAATGAGCAGTTCTTC. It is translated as CASSLDSSFANEQFF.

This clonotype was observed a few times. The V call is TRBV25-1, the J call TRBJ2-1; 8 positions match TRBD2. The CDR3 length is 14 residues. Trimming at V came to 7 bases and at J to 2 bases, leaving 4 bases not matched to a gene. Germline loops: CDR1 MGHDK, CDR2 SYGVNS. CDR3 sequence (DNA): TGTGCCAGCACCGGGAGGGGGACCTACAATGAGCAGTTCTTC. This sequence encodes CASTGRGTYNEQFF.

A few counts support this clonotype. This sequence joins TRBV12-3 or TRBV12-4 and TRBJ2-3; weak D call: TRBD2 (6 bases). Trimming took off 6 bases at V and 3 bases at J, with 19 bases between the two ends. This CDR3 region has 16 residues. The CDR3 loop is CASRTRDWRGTDTQYF. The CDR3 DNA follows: TGTGCCAGCAGGACCCGGGACTGGCGGGGAACAGATACGCAGTATTTT.

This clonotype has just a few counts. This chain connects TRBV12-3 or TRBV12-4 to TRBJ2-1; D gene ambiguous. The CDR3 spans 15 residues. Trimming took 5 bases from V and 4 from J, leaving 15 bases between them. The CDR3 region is CASSPLVNTYNEQFF. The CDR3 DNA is TGTGCCAGCAGTCCACTCGTAAACACATACAATGAGCAGTTCTTC.

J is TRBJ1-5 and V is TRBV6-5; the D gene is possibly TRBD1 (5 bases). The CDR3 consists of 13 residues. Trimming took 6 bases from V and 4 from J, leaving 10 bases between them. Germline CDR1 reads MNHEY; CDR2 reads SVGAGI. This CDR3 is CASSRQNNQPQHF. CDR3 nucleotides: TGTGCCAGCAGCCGACAGAATAATCAGCCCCAGCATTTT.

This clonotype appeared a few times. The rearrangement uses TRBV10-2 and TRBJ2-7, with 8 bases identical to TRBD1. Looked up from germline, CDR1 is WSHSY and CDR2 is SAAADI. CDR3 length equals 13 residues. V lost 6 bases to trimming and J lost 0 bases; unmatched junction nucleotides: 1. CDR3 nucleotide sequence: TGCGCCAGCAGACAGGGGGACTCCTACGAGCAGTACTTC. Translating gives CASRQGDSYEQYF.

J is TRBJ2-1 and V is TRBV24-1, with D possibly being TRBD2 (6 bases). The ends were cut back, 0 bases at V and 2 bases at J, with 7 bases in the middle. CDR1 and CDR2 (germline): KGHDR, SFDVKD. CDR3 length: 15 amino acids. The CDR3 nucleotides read TGTGCCACCAGTGATTTGAAGCGGGCCTACAATGAGCAGTTCTTC. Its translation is CATSDLKRAYNEQFF.